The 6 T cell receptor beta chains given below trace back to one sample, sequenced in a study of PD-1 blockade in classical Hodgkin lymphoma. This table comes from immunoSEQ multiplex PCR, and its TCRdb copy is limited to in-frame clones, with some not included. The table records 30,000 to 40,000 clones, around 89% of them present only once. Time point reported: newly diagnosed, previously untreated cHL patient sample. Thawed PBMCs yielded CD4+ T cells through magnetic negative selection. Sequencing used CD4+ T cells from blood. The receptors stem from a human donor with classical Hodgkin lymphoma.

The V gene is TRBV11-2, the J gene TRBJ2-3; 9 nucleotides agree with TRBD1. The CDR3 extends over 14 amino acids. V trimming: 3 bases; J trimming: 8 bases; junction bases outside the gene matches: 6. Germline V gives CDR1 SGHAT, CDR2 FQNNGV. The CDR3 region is CASSFRDRVTTQYF. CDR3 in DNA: TGTGCCAGCAGCTTCCGGGACAGGGTAACTACGCAGTATTTT.

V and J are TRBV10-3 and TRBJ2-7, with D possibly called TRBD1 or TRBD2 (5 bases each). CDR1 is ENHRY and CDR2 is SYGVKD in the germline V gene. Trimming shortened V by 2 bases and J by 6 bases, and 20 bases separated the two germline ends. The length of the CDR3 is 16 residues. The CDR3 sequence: CAISEGEGPGLPEQYF. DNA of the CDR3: TGTGCCATCAGTGAGGGAGAGGGACCAGGGCTCCCCGAGCAGTACTTC.

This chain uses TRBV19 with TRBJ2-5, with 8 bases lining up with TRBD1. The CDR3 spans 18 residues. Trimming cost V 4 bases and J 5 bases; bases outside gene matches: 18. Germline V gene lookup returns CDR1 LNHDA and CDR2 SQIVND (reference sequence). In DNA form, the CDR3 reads TGTGCCAGTAGTAGAAATCAGGGGGCGAGCGTATCCCAGGAGACCCAGTACTTC. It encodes CASSRNQGASVSQETQYF.

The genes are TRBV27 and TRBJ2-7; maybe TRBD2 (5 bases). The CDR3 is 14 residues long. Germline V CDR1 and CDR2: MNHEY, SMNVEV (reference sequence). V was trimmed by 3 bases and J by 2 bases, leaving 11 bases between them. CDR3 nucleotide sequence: TGTGCCAGCAGTTTGCGGGCAGGAGCCTACGAGCAGTACTTC. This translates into CASSLRAGAYEQYF.

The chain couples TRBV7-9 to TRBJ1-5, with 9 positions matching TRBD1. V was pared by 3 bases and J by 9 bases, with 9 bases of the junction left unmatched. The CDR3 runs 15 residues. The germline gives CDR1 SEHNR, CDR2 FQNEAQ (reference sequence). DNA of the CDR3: TGTGCCAGCAGCTTTTACGGACAGGGGCCGGGGCCCCAGCATTTT. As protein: CASSFYGQGPGPQHF.

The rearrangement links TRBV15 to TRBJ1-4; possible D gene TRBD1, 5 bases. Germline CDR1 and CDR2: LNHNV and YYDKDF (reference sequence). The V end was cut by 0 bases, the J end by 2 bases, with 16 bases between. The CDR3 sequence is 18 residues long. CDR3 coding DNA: TGTGCCACCAGCAGAGACGCTCCGGGGCAAAAGACTAATGAAAAACTGTTTTTT. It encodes CATSRDAPGQKTNEKLFF.